Below, one TCR beta chain is given with its context. Its antigen is unidentified. After removal of 5 bases from V and 0 bases from J, the junction contained 3 bases not matched to a gene. CDR1 and CDR2 (germline): SGHTA, FQGNSA. This CDR3 has 14 residues. Clones were read by immunoSEQ multiplex PCR, and TCRdb kept only the in-frame ones, dropping some. Of about 55,000 clones listed, roughly nine tenths are singletons. The data originate from a study of T cell responses to AZD1222 COVID-19 vaccine. Notes on the study in general: Only a handful of AZD1222 recipients were seropositive at baseline.

The TCR sequence derives from an adult in good health. The sequenced sample was peripheral blood, obtained on day 0 of AZD1222 vaccination. The chain combines TRBV7-2 with TRBJ2-7; 8 bases line up with TRBD1. The CDR3 protein is CASSPDRASYEQYF. CDR3 nucleotide sequence: TGTGCCAGCAGCCCGGACAGGGCCTCCTACGAGCAGTACTTC. The full variable domain, with the rest looked up from reference TRBV7-2 and TRBJ2-7, is GAGVSQSPSNKVTEKGKDVELRCDPISGHTALYWYRQSLGQGLEFLIYFQGNSAPDKSGLPSDRFSAERTGGSVSTLTIQRTQQEDSAVYLCASSPDRASYEQYFGPGTRLTVT.